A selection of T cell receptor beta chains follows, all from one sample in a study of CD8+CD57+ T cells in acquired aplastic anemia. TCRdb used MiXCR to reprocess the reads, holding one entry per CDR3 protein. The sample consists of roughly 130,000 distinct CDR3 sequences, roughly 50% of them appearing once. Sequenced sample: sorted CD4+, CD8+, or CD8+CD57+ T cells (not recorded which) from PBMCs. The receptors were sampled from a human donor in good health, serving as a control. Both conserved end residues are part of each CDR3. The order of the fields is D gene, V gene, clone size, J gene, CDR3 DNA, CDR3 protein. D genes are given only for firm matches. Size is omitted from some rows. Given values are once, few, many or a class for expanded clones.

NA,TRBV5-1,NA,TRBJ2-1,TGCGCCAGCAGCTTGGATCGCGGGGTTAGCTCCTACAATGAGCAGTTCTTC,CASSLDRGVSSYNEQFF
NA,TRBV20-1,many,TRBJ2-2,TGCAGTGCTAGCGGGGGGAACACCGGGGAGCTGTTTTTT,CSASGGNTGELFF
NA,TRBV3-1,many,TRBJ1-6,TGTGCCAGCAGCCAGTTAAATTCACCCCTCCACTTT,CASSQLNSPLHF
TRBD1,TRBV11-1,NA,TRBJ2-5,TGTGCCAGCAGCGACAGAGGACAGGGAGGAGAGACCCAGTACTTC,CASSDRGQGGETQYF
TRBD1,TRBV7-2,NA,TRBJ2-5,TGTGCCAGCAGCTTAGGGGCGACAGGGGGCAAAGAGACCCAGTACTTC,CASSLGATGGKETQYF
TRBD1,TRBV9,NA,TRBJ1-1,TGTGCCAGCACCGACGACAGGGGGAACACTGAAGCTTTCTTT,CASTDDRGNTEAFF
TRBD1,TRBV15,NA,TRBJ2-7,TGTGCCACCAGAACCGGGACAGGGGTAGATCAGCAGTACTTC,CATRTGTGVDQQYF
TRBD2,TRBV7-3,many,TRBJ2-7,TGTGCCAGCAGCTTGGGGACTAGCGGGGTCTACGAGCAGTACTTC,CASSLGTSGVYEQYF
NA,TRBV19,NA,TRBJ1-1,TGTGCCAGTAGGACACAGGGAGAGGTTGAAGCTTTCTTT,CASRTQGEVEAFF
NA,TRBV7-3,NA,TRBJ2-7,TGTGCCAGCAGGGCGGGGGCCTTCTACGAGCAGTACTTC,CASRAGAFYEQYF
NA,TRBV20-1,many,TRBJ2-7,TGCAGTGCAACCAGACACCTGGACGCTTCCTACGAGCAGTACTTC,CSATRHLDASYEQYF
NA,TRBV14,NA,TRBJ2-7,TGTGCCAGCAGCCAAGATCTTCAGGGTGTTAACGAGCAGTACTTC,CASSQDLQGVNEQYF
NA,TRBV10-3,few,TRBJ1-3,TGTGCCATCAGTCCGACAGAGTACTCTGGAAACACCATATATTTT,CAISPTEYSGNTIYF
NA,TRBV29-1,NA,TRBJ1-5,TGCAGCGTTACCCTAGCGGGGGGGCCCTACGAGCATTTT,CSVTLAGGPYEHF
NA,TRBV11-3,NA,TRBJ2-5,TGTGCCAGCGAGCCATCCCGGGCGGAGACCCAGCACTTC,CASEPSRAETQHF
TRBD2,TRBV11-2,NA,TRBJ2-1,TGTGCCAGCAGCTTAGTCGTGACTAGCGGGGGATATGAGCAGTTCTTC,CASSLVVTSGGYEQFF
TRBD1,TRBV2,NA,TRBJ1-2,TGTGCCAGCAGTCCGGGACAGGGAGGGGACTATGGCTACACCTTC,CASSPGQGGDYGYTF
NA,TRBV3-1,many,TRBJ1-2,TGTGCCAGCAGCCAAGGGGCGGGGGGAGGCTACACCTTC,CASSQGAGGGYTF
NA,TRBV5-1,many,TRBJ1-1,TGCGCCAGTCTACCCGATGCCGGGGGCTGGAACACTGAAGCTTTCTTT,CASLPDAGGWNTEAFF
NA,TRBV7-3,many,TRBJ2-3,TGTGCCAGCAGCTTAAAACCCCCCTCAGGAGGGGGGCTGGTTGCGCAGTATTTT,CASSLKPPSGGGLVAQYF
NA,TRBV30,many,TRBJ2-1,TGTGCCTGGACCCGAAGCTACAATGAGCAGTTCTTC,CAWTRSYNEQFF
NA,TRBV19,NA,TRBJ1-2,TGTGCCAGTAAGGGGCAGGGCGGATATGGCTACACCTTC,CASKGQGGYGYTF
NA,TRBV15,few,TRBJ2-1,TGTGCCACCAGCAGAGGCGAATTCCCCTACAATGAGCAGTTCTTC,CATSRGEFPYNEQFF
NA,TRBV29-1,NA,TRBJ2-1,TGCAGCGTTGGGTTGTCGGTATACAATGAGCAGTTCTTC,CSVGLSVYNEQFF
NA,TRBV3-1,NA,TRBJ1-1,TGTGCCAGCAGCCAGGTGGTAGGGGGGTACACTGAAGCTTTCTTT,CASSQVVGGYTEAFF
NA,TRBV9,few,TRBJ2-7,TGTGCCAGCAGCGTAGGGGGGAGCTCCTACGAGCAGTACTTC,CASSVGGSSYEQYF
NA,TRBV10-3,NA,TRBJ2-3,TGTGCCATCAGTTCTGAAGCGGGCCTCACAGATACGCAGTATTTT,CAISSEAGLTDTQYF
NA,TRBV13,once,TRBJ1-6,TGTGCCAGCAGCTTAGACGGCAGTACCAATTCACCCCTCCACTTT,CASSLDGSTNSPLHF
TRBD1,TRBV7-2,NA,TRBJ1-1,TGTGCCAGCAGCTTAATGGACAGGGTGAACACTGAAGCTTTCTTT,CASSLMDRVNTEAFF
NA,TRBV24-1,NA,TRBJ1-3,TGTGCCACCAGTGATAAGGGGGGAAGAAACACCATATATTTT,CATSDKGGRNTIYF
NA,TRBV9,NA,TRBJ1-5,TGTGCCAGCAGCCCTCGGGCACGCAATCAGCCCCAGCATTTT,CASSPRARNQPQHF